Below, 14 T cell receptor beta chains from the same sample are listed, as sequenced in a study of blood T cell repertoires in COVID-19. Profiled with immunoSEQ multiplex PCR; TCRdb holds only in-frame clones, not every one. The sample holds 450,000 to 500,000 clones, roughly 85% seen once. Sequenced input: peripheral blood. Receptor source: a human donor in a cohort sampled during active COVID-19.

This clone was detected only once. This chain connects TRBV30 to TRBJ2-7; the match to TRBD2 covers 12 bases. The V segment lost 3 bases and the J segment 6 bases; nucleotides outside the gene matches: 6. There are 14 residues in the CDR3. CDR1 GTSNPN and CDR2 SVGIG come from the germline V gene (reference sequence). The CDR3 DNA reads TGTGCCTGGAGGTCTAGCGGGAGGGCCGCCGAGCAGTACTTC. Amino acids: CAWRSSGRAAEQYF.

The chain employs TRBV30 and TRBJ2-5; TRBD1 aligns across 9 bases. The germline gives CDR1 GTSNPN, CDR2 SVGIG (reference sequence). Germline trimming cut 5 bases from V and 6 bases from J; bases unmatched to any gene: 7. The CDR3 totals 13 residues. The CDR3 here is CAWGTGIGQTQYF. The CDR3 DNA sequence: TGTGCCTGGGGGACAGGGATCGGGCAGACCCAGTACTTC. The full variable domain, in which reference TRBV30 and TRBJ2-5 provide the parts outside the CDR3, is SQTIHQWPATLVQPVGSPLSLECTVEGTSNPNLYWYRQAAGRGLQLLFYSVGIGQISSEVPQNLSASRPQDRQFILSSKKLLLSDSGFYLCAWGTGIGQTQYFGPGTRLLVL.

The chain's CDR3 is CASSVRGSNTEAFF. The CDR3 nucleotides read TGTGCCAGCAGCGTAAGGGGATCGAACACTGAAGCTTTCTTT. The chain has TRBV9 and TRBJ1-1, with a possible D match to TRBD1 (5 bases). Germline-derived CDR1 and CDR2 are SGDLS and YYNGEE. Trimming removed 1 base from V and 1 base from J, with 8 bases in between. This CDR3 has 14 amino acids. Full variable domain (remainder filled in from reference TRBV9 and TRBJ1-1): DSGVTQTPKHLITATGQRVTLRCSPRSGDLSVYWYQQSLDQGLQFLIQYYNGEERAKGNILERFSAQQFPDLHSELNLSSLELGDSALYFCASSVRGSNTEAFFGQGTRLTVV.

The genes are TRBV28 and TRBJ1-2; a possible D gene is TRBD1 (6 bases). CDR1 is MDHEN, CDR2 SYDVKM, per germline. The V end lost 6 bases, the J end lost 1 base, and 27 bases lay between the germline ends. The CDR3 runs 19 residues. The CDR3 protein is CASSLTWGGYEVFNYGYTF. The CDR3 nucleotides read TGTGCCAGCAGCCTCACCTGGGGGGGCTACGAAGTGTTTAACTATGGCTACACCTTC.

The CDR3 nucleotides are TGTGCCAGTAGTCCCAGACAGGGCAAGAACACTGAAGCTTTCTTT. Amino acids: CASSPRQGKNTEAFF. This sequence joins TRBV19 and TRBJ1-1, with TRBD1 matching over 7 bases. Germline CDR1 LNHDA, CDR2 SQIVND (reference sequence). This CDR3 comprises 15 residues. V dropped 5 bases and J dropped 1; count of bases not matched to a gene: 7.

This clone was counted once. The chain links TRBV4-2 to TRBJ2-7; 7 nucleotides line up with TRBD1. Per germline, CDR1 LGHNA and CDR2 YNFKEQ. Trimming at V came to 4 bases and at J to 12 bases, leaving 12 bases not matched to a gene. The CDR3 spans 13 residues. This CDR3 is CASSPQLGQVGYF. The DNA for the CDR3 is TGTGCCAGCAGCCCTCAGCTCGGACAGGTGGGGTACTTC.

The chain links TRBV5-1 to TRBJ2-1; 9 positions match TRBD1. J was trimmed by 6 bases and V by 0 bases; bases with no gene match: 4. The CDR3 totals 15 residues. Germline V gives CDR1 SGHRS, CDR2 YFSETQ. The CDR3 spells CASSLEQGAVNEQFF. CDR3 DNA: TGCGCCAGCAGCTTGGAACAGGGGGCTGTCAATGAGCAGTTCTTC.

This clone was seen a handful of times. This rearrangement joins TRBV28 to TRBJ1-2; no definite D call. V lost 5 bases to trimming and J lost 0 bases, with 4 bases between them. This CDR3 is 12 amino acids long. CDR1 is MDHEN, CDR2 SYDVKM, per germline. Here the CDR3 reads CASSTPNYGYTF. The CDR3 bases are TGTGCCAGCAGTACTCCTAACTATGGCTACACCTTC.

This clone was counted a few times. The sample carries other DNA sequences with the same CDR3. V gene TRBV2 combines with J gene TRBJ2-7; 10 bases match TRBD1. Trimming at V came to 6 bases and at J to 7 bases, leaving 6 bases not matched to a gene. From germline, CDR1 is SNHLY and CDR2 FYNNEI. The CDR3 consists of 13 residues. In nucleotides, the CDR3 is TGTGCCAGCAGGAGACAGGGGGCGGGTGAGCAGTACTTC. Translating it yields CASRRQGAGEQYF.

The chain has TRBV27 and TRBJ2-3, with 12 bases fitting TRBD2. This CDR3 contains 19 residues. The germline CDR1 and CDR2 sequences are MNHEY and SMNVEV (reference sequence). The trim removed 0 bases at V and 3 bases at J, leaving 10 bases unmatched. The CDR3 here is CASSLSPGLAGMGTDTQYF. CDR3 nucleotides: TGTGCCAGCAGTTTATCCCCCGGACTAGCGGGGATGGGTACAGATACGCAGTATTTT.

CDR3 DNA sequence: TGTGCCAGCAGAGCTACAGGGCCCCTCGGTGGCTACACCTTC. This encodes CASRATGPLGGYTF. This chain uses TRBV2 with TRBJ1-2; D may be TRBD1 (6 bases). The CDR3 is 14 amino acids. Looked up from germline, CDR1 is SNHLY and CDR2 is FYNNEI. The V end lost 6 bases, the J end lost 7 bases, and 18 bases lay between the germline ends.

The chain has TRBV6-5 and TRBJ1-3, with D unresolved. V lost 2 bases and J 2 bases, leaving 13 bases between the germline ends. The CDR3 length is 16 residues. The germline V gene has CDR1 MNHEY and CDR2 SVGAGI. CDR3 in amino acids: CASSYAPREAGNTIYF. CDR3 bases: TGTGCCAGCAGTTACGCTCCCCGGGAGGCTGGAAACACCATATATTTT.

The V call is TRBV4-3, the J call TRBJ2-7, with D unclear. The CDR3 contains 13 residues. Germline CDR1 is LGHNA and CDR2 is YSLEER. With 0 bases removed from V and 3 bases from J, the gap between germline ends came to 6 bases. In DNA, the CDR3 is TGCGCCAGCAGCCAAGATTCCCGCTACGAGCAGTACTTC. Translating it yields CASSQDSRYEQYF.

This clone was counted a few times. The V and J genes are TRBV29-1 and TRBJ2-3; TRBD1 matches 10 bases. The V segment lost 5 bases and the J segment 6 bases; nucleotides outside the gene matches: 5. In germline, CDR1 is SQVTM, CDR2 ANQGSEA. The CDR3 is 13 amino acids. CDR3 sequence (DNA): TGCAGCGTTACGACAGGGGGCGGGGATACGCAGTATTTT. Translated, it gives CSVTTGGGDTQYF.